This TCR beta chain was profiled in a study of pediatric ulcerative colitis (dated by TCRdb to 2018 to 2020). The study in broad terms: Nine newly diagnosed, treatment-naive pediatric ulcerative colitis patients and four non-IBD control children each provided paired blood and rectal samples.

This clone occurred a few times. What antigen it recognizes has not been identified. No base-level quality is on record; no much larger clone is a single base apart. Other DNA sequences within the sample encode an identical CDR3. General conclusions and limits of the study: Repertoires were derived from total lymphocyte DNA, so rare subsets such as regulatory T cells may have patterns not reflected. For technical reasons, the blood samples of two patients yielded substantially fewer templates, so those samples were excluded from the blood-rectal overlap analysis. A couple of rectal CDR3 clonotypes turned up in every ulcerative colitis patient but in none of the controls. Only a handful of individuals were included in the healthy control group, which was small. Features of the rectal repertoire distinguished controls, mild-moderate colitis patients and acute severe colitis patients, and in acute severe colitis, rectal diversity was reduced because of clonal expansions. Significantly higher autologous blood-rectal clonal overlap was found in ulcerative colitis patients than in controls, which suggested increased T cell trafficking to inflamed tissue.

The control children had a colonoscopy because IBD was suspected, but their endoscopy was normal both macroscopically and histologically, and none were diagnosed with IBD within the following year. A blood sample was drawn at the time of the colonoscopy. The Wizard kit (Promega) was used to extract genomic DNA from both blood and intestinal samples. Through the immunoSEQ TRB Survey service, multiplex V and J primers were used to amplify rearranged CDR3 beta regions from genomic DNA. To keep depth equal across samples, survey-level sequencing depth of up to 500,000 reads per sample was applied. The libraries were purified, combined into pools and sequenced with Illumina technology. The authors processed their data as follows. Productive clonality, sample overlap, pairwise scatters, CDR3 beta length, V/D/J gene usage and productiveness were all assessed with the immunoSEQ online tools. Alongside Shannon and Simpson indices, calculated diversity was computed as the number of unique rearrangements divided by total templates, multiplied by 100. Principal component analysis used the R prcomp function and ggbiplot package on Z-score normalized data. Blood-rectal clonal overlap within each subject was quantified with Morisita's index. The table was pulled from immuneACCESS by TCRdb, which kept in-frame rearrangements only. Such tables lose some clones; where checked, under half of the loss comes from unresolved V genes, and the rest has no known cause. D and trimming were read from the DNA, whereas the V and J calls and clone size are those reported in that table. In this sample the table shows tens of thousands of clones, approximately 87% of which occur a single time. Over 1.3% of the sample rests with the top ten.

The TCR comes from a boy younger than 18 who was a control in a study of pediatric ulcerative colitis. Sequenced material: blood.

The nucleotide sequence is given as TGTGCCAGCAGTTCCTACGAGCAGTACTTC. Translation gives CASSSYEQYF. The chain is assembled from TRBV2 and TRBJ2-7; no D gene can be assigned with confidence. From a lookup of the germline V gene, CDR1 and CDR2 are SNHLY and FYNNEI. Inclusive of the bounding cysteine and phenylalanine, the CDR3 is 10 residues long. Solely the CDR3 DNA is kept, with 30 bases framed from the first base. V was cut back by 5 bases and J by 1 base, leaving a gap of 0 bases between them.